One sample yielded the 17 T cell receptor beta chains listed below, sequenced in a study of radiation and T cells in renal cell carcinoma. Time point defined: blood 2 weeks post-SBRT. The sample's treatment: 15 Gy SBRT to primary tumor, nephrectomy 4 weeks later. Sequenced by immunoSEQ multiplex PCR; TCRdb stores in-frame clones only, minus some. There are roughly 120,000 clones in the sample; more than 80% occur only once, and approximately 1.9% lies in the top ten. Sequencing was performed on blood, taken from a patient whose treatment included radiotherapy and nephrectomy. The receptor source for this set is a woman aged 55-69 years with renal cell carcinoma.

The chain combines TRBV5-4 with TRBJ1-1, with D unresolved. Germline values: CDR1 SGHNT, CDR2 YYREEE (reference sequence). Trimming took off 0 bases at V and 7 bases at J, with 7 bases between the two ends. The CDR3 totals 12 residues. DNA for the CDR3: TGTGCCAGCAGCTTGGAATTACGTGAAGCTTTCTTT. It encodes CASSLELREAFF.

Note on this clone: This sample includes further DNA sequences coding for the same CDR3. CDR3 protein: CSVTDQLHYEQYF. CDR3 bases: TGCAGCGTTACAGATCAACTACACTACGAGCAGTACTTC. This chain links TRBV29-1 with TRBJ2-7; the D is unclear. The CDR3 extends over 13 amino acids. Trimming left V 5 bases short and J 3 bases short, with 14 bases between. The germline V gene encodes CDR1 SQVTM and CDR2 ANQGSEA.

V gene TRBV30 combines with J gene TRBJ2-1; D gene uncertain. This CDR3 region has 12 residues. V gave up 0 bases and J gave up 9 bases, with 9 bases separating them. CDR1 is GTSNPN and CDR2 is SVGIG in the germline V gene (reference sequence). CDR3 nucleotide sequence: TGTGCCTGGAGTGTTTTTGCTTCTGAGCAGTTCTTC. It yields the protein CAWSVFASEQFF.

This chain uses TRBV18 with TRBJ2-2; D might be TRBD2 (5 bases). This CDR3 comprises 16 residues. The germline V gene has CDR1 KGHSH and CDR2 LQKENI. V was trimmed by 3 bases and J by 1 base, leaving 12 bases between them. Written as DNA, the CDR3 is TGTGCCAGCTCACCGTTCACTAGAGGGAACACCGGGGAGCTGTTTTTT. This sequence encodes CASSPFTRGNTGELFF.

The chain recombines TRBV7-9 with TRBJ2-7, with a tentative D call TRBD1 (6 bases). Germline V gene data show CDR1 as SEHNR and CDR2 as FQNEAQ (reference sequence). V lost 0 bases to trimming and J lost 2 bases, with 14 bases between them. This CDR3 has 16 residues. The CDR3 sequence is CASSLAFAGVTYEQYF. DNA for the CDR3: TGTGCCAGCAGCTTAGCATTTGCAGGGGTTACCTACGAGCAGTACTTC.

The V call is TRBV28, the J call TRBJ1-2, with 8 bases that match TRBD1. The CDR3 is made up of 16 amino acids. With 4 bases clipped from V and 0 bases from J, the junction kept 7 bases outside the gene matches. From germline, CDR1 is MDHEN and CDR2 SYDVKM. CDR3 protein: CASSSIDRGANYGYTF. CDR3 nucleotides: TGTGCCAGCAGTTCCATCGACAGGGGCGCTAACTATGGCTACACCTTC.

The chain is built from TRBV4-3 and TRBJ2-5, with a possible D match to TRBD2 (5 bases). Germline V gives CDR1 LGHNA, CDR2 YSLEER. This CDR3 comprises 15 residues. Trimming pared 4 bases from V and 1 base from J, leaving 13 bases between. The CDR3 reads CASSRETRFQETQYF. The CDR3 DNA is TGCGCCAGCAGCCGAGAAACTAGGTTCCAAGAGACCCAGTACTTC.

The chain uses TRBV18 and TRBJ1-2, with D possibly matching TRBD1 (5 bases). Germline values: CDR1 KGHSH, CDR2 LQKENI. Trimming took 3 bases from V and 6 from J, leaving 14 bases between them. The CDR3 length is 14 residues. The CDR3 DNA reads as TGTGCCAGCTCACCGTACGACGGGGCAAATGGCTACACCTTC. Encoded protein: CASSPYDGANGYTF.

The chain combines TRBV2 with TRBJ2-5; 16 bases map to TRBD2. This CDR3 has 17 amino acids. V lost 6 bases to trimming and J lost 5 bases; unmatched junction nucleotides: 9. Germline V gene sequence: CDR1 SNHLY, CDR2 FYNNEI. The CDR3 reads CASSESGTSGRGETQYF. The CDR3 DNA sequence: TGTGCCAGCAGCGAGTCCGGGACTAGCGGGAGGGGGGAGACCCAGTACTTC.

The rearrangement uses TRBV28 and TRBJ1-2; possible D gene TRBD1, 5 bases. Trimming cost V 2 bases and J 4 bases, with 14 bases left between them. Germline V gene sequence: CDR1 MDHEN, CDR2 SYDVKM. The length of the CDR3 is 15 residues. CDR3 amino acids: CASSLPNTGVYGYTF. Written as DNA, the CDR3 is TGTGCCAGCAGTTTACCCAATACAGGCGTCTATGGCTACACCTTC.

The CDR3, as DNA: TGTGCCAGCAGCTTAGGGGGGCTAGCGGGGAGCTCCTACAATGAGCAGTTCTTC. Translating it yields CASSLGGLAGSSYNEQFF. V is TRBV11-3 and J is TRBJ2-1; 9 nucleotides line up with TRBD2. The CDR3 loop spans 18 amino acids. V was clipped by 1 base and J by 0 bases; unmatched bases: 7. Germline values: CDR1 SGHNT, CDR2 YENEEA. The full variable domain, its missing parts supplied by reference TRBV11-3 and TRBJ2-1, is EAGVVQSPRYKIIEKKQPVAFWCNPISGHNTLYWYLQNLGQGPELLIRYENEEAVDDSQLPKDRFSAERLKGVDSTLKIQPAELGDSAVYLCASSLGGLAGSSYNEQFFGPGTRLTVL.

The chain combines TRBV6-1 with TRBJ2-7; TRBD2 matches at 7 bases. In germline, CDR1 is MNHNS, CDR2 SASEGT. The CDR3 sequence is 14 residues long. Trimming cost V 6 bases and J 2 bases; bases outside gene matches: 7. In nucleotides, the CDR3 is TGTGCCAGCAGAAATCTGGGGGGGACCTACGAGCAGTACTTC. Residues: CASRNLGGTYEQYF.

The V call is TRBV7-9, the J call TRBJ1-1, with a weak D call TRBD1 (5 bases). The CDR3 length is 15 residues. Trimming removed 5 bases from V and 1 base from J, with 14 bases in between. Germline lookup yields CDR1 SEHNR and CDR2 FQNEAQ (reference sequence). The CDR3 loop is CASSGPGTQNTEAFF. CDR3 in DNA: TGTGCCAGCAGCGGCCCCGGGACTCAGAACACTGAAGCTTTCTTT.

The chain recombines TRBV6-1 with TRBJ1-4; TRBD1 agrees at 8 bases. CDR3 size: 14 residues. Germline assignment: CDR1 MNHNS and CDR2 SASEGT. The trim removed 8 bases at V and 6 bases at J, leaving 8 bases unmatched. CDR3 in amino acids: CASGLPGQDEKLFF. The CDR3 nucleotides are TGTGCCAGCGGGCTTCCGGGACAGGATGAAAAACTGTTTTTT.

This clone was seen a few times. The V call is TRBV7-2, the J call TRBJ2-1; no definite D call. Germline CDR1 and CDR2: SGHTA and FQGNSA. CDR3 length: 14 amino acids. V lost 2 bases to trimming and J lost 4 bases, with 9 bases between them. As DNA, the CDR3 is TGTGCCAGCAGCTTAATCCGGGCTTACAATGAGCAGTTCTTC. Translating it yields CASSLIRAYNEQFF.

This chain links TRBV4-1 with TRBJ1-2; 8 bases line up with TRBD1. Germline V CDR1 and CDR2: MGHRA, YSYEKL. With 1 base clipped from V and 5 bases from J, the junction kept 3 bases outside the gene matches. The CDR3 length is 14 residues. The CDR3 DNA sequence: TGCGCCAGCAGCCAAGGTACAGGGGGATATGGCTACACCTTC. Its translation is CASSQGTGGYGYTF.

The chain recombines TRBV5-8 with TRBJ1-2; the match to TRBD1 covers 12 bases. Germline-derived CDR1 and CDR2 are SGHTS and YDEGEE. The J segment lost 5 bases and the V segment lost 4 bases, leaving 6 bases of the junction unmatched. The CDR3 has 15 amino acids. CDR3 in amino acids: CASSARDRGPYGYTF. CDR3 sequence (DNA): TGTGCCAGCAGCGCCCGGGACAGGGGGCCGTATGGCTACACCTTC.